The 12 T cell receptor beta chains presented below share a single source sample, sequenced in a study of response to subunit inactivated influenza vaccine. TCRdb independently ran MiXCR on the RT-PCR reads; one entry per CDR3 protein. Here the sample spans 530,000 or so distinct CDR3 sequences, 14% being singletons. The material sequenced was PBMCs from blood, taken approximately 13 days after vaccination. Receptors were obtained from a man over 45 who received an inactivated influenza vaccine.

This rearrangement joins TRBV7-9 to TRBJ2-4, with D possibly matching TRBD1 (6 bases). The CDR3 length is 16 residues. Trimming pared 5 bases from V and 8 bases from J, leaving 22 bases between. Germline V gene lookup returns CDR1 SEHNR and CDR2 FQNEAQ (reference sequence). CDR3 DNA sequence: TGTGCCAGCAGCCCTGAGGCTACAGGGTCCTTGGACATTCAGTACTTC. It is translated as CASSPEATGSLDIQYF.

The chain links TRBV4-3 to TRBJ2-1; D is undetermined. Germline-derived CDR1 and CDR2 are LGHNA and YSLEER. The CDR3 contains 17 residues. V was clipped by 0 bases and J by 1 base, with 13 bases between them. The CDR3 sequence is CASSQERVIRSYNEQFF. Written as DNA, the CDR3 is TGCGCCAGCAGCCAAGAAAGGGTCATCCGGTCCTACAATGAGCAGTTCTTC.

The CDR3: CASSLVAKGQGREQYF. The CDR3 DNA follows: TGCGCCAGCAGCTTGGTCGCGAAGGGACAGGGTCGGGAGCAGTACTTC. The chain is built from TRBV5-1 and TRBJ2-7; 9 bases match TRBD1. V lost 0 bases to trimming and J lost 7 bases; unmatched junction nucleotides: 11. The germline V gene encodes CDR1 SGHRS and CDR2 YFSETQ. There are 16 residues in the CDR3. Using reference TRBV5-1 and TRBJ2-7 for the parts outside the CDR3, the full variable domain is KAGVTQTPRYLIKTRGQQVTLSCSPISGHRSVSWYQQTPGQGLQFLFEYFSETQRNKGNFPGRFSGRQFSNSRSEMNVSTLELGDSALYLCASSLVAKGQGREQYFGPGTRLTVT.

The sample holds many counts of this clonotype. The rearrangement links TRBV7-8 to TRBJ2-1; 9 nucleotides agree with TRBD2. This CDR3 contains 14 residues. Trimming at V came to 1 base and at J to 6 bases, leaving 1 base not matched to a gene. Per the germline V gene, CDR1 is SGHVS and CDR2 is FQNEAQ. Here the CDR3 DNA reads TGTGCCAGCAGCTTAGTGCGGGGGGGCAATGAGCAGTTCTTC. Translation: CASSLVRGGNEQFF.

The rearrangement uses TRBV6-5 and TRBJ2-7; 7 nucleotides align to TRBD2. The CDR3 contains 15 residues. Germline V gives CDR1 MNHEY, CDR2 SVGAGI. Losses at the gene ends were 2 bases for V and 3 bases for J; bases not matched to a gene: 7. The CDR3 DNA sequence: TGTGCCAGCAGTTACGGGGCGGGAGACATCTACGAGCAGTACTTC. Encoded protein: CASSYGAGDIYEQYF.

This chain links TRBV16 with TRBJ2-1; D is unresolved. Trimming took off 1 base at V and 5 bases at J, with 6 bases between the two ends. Germline loops: CDR1 KGHSY, CDR2 FQNENV. This CDR3 is 13 amino acids long. Here the CDR3 DNA reads TGTGCCAGCAGCCAATGGGCAGACAATGAGCAGTTCTTC. Translated: CASSQWADNEQFF.

The chain carries TRBV23-1 and TRBJ2-7; 9 bases align to TRBD2. TRBV23-1 is recorded as an ORF, its role being uncertain. Trimming removed 11 bases from V and 0 bases from J; junction bases left unmatched: 8. The CDR3 is 14 amino acids. The DNA for the CDR3 is TGCGCCGCGGGGGGGGGACCAAGCTCCTACGAGCAGTACTTC. Its protein is CAAGGGPSSYEQYF.

The rearrangement uses TRBV7-2 and TRBJ1-1; D not resolved. Germline lookup yields CDR1 SGHTA and CDR2 FQGNSA. The CDR3 runs to 15 residues. Trimming removed 1 base at V and 6 bases at J, with 15 bases between. The CDR3 region is CASSLDVYPLAEAFF. The DNA of the CDR3 is TGTGCCAGCAGCTTAGACGTCTATCCGCTGGCTGAAGCTTTCTTT.

The V gene is TRBV6-1, the J gene TRBJ1-6; D unresolved. CDR1 is MNHNS, CDR2 SASEGT, per germline. Trimming removed 6 bases at V and 2 bases at J, with 11 bases between. This CDR3 is 15 amino acids long. For the CDR3, the DNA is TGTGCCAGCAGCCCTTACAGCCCCTATAATTCACCCCTCCACTTT. Protein sequence: CASSPYSPYNSPLHF.

In this sample, this clonotype turned up many times. The chain links TRBV3-1 to TRBJ2-7, with TRBD1 matching 8 bases. The J segment lost 7 bases and the V segment lost 0 bases, leaving 5 bases of the junction unmatched. The CDR3 contains 14 residues. CDR1 and CDR2 from the germline V gene are LGHDT and YNNKEL (reference sequence). CDR3 amino acids: CASSQDSDRAEQYF. CDR3 in DNA: TGTGCCAGCAGCCAAGATTCGGACAGGGCGGAGCAGTACTTC.

This clonotype was counted between two and nine times. Here the CDR3 DNA reads TGTGCCAGCAGTTACTCTAGAGGGAGCCACCTCAGGACCCAGTACTTC. It encodes CASSYSRGSHLRTQYF. V gene TRBV6-2 or TRBV6-3 combines with J gene TRBJ2-5, with D maybe TRBD2 (5 bases). CDR3 length equals 16 residues. CDR1 and CDR2 (germline): MNHEY, SVGEGT. V shed 0 bases and J shed 7 bases, with 18 bases lying between them.

The genes are TRBV28 and TRBJ1-2; D gene uncertain. The CDR3 is 13 residues long. CDR1 and CDR2 (germline): MDHEN, SYDVKM. V lost 5 bases and J 7 bases, leaving 14 bases between the germline ends. CDR3 DNA: TGTGCCAGCAGTCCCCCATATTCTGGTGGCTACACCTTC. Its translation: CASSPPYSGGYTF.